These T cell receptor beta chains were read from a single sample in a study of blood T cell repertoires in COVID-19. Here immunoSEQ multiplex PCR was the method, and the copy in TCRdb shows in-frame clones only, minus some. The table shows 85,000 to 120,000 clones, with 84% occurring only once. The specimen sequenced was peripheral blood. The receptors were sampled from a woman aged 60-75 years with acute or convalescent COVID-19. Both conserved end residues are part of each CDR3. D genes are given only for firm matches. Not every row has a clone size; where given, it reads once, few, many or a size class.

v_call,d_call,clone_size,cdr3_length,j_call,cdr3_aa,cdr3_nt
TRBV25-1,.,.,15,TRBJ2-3,CASSLRPGGTDTQYF,TGTGCCAGCAGTCTGCGCCCAGGGGGCACAGATACGCAGTATTTT
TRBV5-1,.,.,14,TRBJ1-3,CASSLQSSGNTIYF,TGCGCCAGCAGCTTACAGAGCTCTGGAAACACCATATATTTT
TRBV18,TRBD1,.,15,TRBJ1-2,CASSSPGQGASGYTF,TGTGCCAGCTCATCACCGGGACAGGGAGCGAGTGGCTACACCTTC
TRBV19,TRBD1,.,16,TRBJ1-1,CASSIIEDRGVTEAFF,TGTGCCAGTAGTATTATCGAGGACAGGGGAGTCACTGAAGCTTTCTTT
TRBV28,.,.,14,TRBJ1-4,CASSLPIRGEKLFF,TGTGCCAGCAGTTTACCGATCCGGGGGGAAAAACTGTTTTTT
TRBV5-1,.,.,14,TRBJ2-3,CASRFDWPSGTQYF,TGCGCCAGCAGGTTCGACTGGCCTTCGGGGACGCAGTATTTT
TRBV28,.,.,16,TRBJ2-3,CASSLIGAEGTDTQYF,TGTGCCAGCAGTTTGATAGGAGCGGAGGGCACAGATACGCAGTATTTT
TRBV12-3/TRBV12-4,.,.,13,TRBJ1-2,CASRTGILYGYTF,TGTGCCAGCAGGACCGGGATCCTCTATGGCTACACCTTC
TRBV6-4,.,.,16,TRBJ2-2,CASSAQPVAGTGELFF,TGTGCCAGCAGTGCGCAACCCGTGGCAGGGACCGGGGAGCTGTTTTTT
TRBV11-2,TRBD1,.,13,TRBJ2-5,CASSSSGTGSKYF,TGTGCCAGCAGCTCGTCCGGGACAGGGAGCAAGTACTTC
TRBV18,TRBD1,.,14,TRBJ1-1,CASSTDRGNTEAFF,TGTGCCAGCTCGACGGACAGGGGGAACACTGAAGCTTTCTTT
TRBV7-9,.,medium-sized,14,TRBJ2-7,CASSSAGVTYEQYF,TGTGCCAGCAGCTCCGCAGGGGTTACCTACGAGCAGTACTTC
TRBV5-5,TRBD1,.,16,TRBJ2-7,CASSLLGDRGHYEQYF,TGTGCCAGCAGCTTGTTAGGGGACAGGGGGCACTACGAGCAGTACTTC
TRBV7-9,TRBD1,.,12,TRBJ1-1,CASSFGTGLVFF,TGTGCCAGCAGCTTTGGGACAGGGTTAGTTTTCTTT
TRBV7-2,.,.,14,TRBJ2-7,CASSLRGGVYEQYF,TGTGCCAGCAGCTTACGGGGTGGGGTGTACGAGCAGTACTTC
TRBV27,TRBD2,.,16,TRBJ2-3,CASSLRLAGVKDTQYF,TGTGCCAGCAGTCTAAGACTAGCGGGAGTAAAAGATACGCAGTATTTT
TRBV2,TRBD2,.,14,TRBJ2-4,CASSDKAGGNIQYF,TGTGCCAGCAGTGATAAAGCGGGAGGAAACATTCAGTACTTC
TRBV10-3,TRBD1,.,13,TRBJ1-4,CAIRGQGLEKLFF,TGTGCCATCAGAGGACAGGGCCTCGAAAAACTGTTTTTT
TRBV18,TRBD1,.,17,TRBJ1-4,CASSLAGTGLSNEKLFF,TGTGCCAGCTCACTGGCCGGGACAGGGCTGTCTAATGAAAAACTGTTTTTT
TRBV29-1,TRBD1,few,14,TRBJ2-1,CSVEGRTGDNEQFF,TGCAGCGTTGAAGGCCGGACAGGGGACAATGAGCAGTTCTTC
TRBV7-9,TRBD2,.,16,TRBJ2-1,CASSQLAGGGFNEQFF,TGTGCCAGCAGCCAATTAGCGGGAGGAGGATTCAATGAGCAGTTCTTC
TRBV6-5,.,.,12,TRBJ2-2,CASRTRVGELFF,TGTGCCAGCCGGACAAGGGTCGGGGAGCTGTTTTTT
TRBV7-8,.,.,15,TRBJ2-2,CASRSLTGNTGELFF,TGTGCCAGCAGGAGCCTGACGGGGAACACCGGGGAGCTGTTTTTT
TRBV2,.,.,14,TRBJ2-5,CASSWGGARETQYF,TGTGCCAGCAGTTGGGGGGGGGCCCGGGAGACCCAGTACTTC
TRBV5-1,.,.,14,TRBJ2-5,CASSLVPGSETQYF,TGCGCCAGCAGCTTGGTGCCGGGGTCAGAGACCCAGTACTTC
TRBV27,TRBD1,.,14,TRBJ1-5,CASSAGTDNQPQHF,TGTGCCAGCAGTGCCGGGACAGATAATCAGCCCCAGCATTTT
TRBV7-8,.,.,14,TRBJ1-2,CASSLDGHSYGYTF,TGTGCCAGCAGCTTAGATGGACACTCATATGGCTACACCTTC
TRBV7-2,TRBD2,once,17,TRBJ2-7,CASSSTSGGSPFYEQYF,TGTGCCAGCAGTTCGACTAGCGGGGGATCCCCTTTCTACGAGCAGTACTTC
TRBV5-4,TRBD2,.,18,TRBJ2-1,CASSKSAGLALTYNEQFF,TGTGCCAGCAGCAAGTCGGCGGGACTAGCGTTAACCTACAATGAGCAGTTCTTC
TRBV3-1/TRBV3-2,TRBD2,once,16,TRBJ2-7,CASSRPGLAGVDEQYF,TGTGCCAGCAGCCGACCCGGACTAGCGGGAGTTGACGAGCAGTACTTC
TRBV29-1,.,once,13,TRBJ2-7,CSAGGSSSYEQYF,TGCAGCGCTGGAGGGAGTAGCTCCTACGAGCAGTACTTC
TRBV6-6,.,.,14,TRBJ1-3,CASSFLLSGNTIYF,TGTGCCAGCAGTTTCCTTTTGTCTGGAAACACCATATATTTT
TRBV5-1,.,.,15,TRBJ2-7,CASSLRDTREGEQYF,TGCGCCAGCAGCTTGAGAGACACCCGCGAGGGAGAGCAGTACTTC
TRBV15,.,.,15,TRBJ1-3,CATSRDRGQGNTIYF,TGTGCCACCAGCAGAGATAGAGGGCAAGGAAACACCATATATTTT
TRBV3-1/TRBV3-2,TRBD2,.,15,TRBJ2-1,CASSQVGGAGNEQFF,TGTGCCAGCAGCCAAGTCGGGGGGGCTGGAAATGAGCAGTTCTTC
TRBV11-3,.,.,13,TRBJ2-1,CASSLVARGEQFF,TGTGCCAGCAGCTTAGTAGCTCGGGGGGAGCAGTTCTTC
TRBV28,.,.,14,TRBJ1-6,CASRPSRDNSPLHF,TGTGCCAGCAGACCGTCTCGGGATAATTCACCCCTCCACTTT
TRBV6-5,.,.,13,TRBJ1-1,CASSSSLNTEAFF,TGTGCCAGCAGTTCGAGCCTGAACACTGAAGCTTTCTTT
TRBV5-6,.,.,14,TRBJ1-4,CASSLYLTGEKLFF,TGTGCCAGCAGCCTCTACTTGACCGGGGAAAAACTGTTTTTT
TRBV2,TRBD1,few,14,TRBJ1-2,CASSEAGTGVGYTF,TGTGCCAGCAGTGAAGCGGGGACAGGGGTCGGCTACACCTTC
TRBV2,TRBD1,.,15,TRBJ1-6,CASNRDRGHNSPLHF,TGTGCCAGCAACCGGGACAGGGGGCATAATTCACCCCTCCACTTT
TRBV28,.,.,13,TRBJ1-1,CASKPQGMSEAFF,TGTGCCAGCAAGCCCCAGGGGATGAGTGAAGCTTTCTTT
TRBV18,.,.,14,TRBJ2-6,CASSPSSGANVLTF,TGTGCCAGCTCACCGAGCTCTGGGGCCAACGTCCTGACTTTC
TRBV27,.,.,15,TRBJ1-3,CASSLQYHSGNTIYF,TGTGCCAGCAGTTTACAGTACCACTCTGGAAACACCATATATTTT
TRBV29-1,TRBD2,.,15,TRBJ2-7,CSVEGRAGGPYEQYF,TGCAGCGTTGAAGGACGGGCGGGAGGGCCGTACGAGCAGTACTTC
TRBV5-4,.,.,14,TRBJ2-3,CASSFVGAADTQYF,TGTGCCAGCAGCTTTGTGGGGGCGGCAGATACGCAGTATTTT
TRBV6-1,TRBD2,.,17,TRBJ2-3,CASSEAGLAVSTDTQYF,TGTGCCAGCAGTGAAGCGGGACTAGCGGTCAGCACAGATACGCAGTATTTT
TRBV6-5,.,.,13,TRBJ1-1,CASSYRVDTEAFF,TGTGCCAGCAGTTATCGTGTCGACACTGAAGCTTTCTTT
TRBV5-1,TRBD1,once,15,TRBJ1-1,CASSPRTGGNTEAFF,TGCGCCAGCAGCCCCAGGACAGGGGGGAACACTGAAGCTTTCTTT
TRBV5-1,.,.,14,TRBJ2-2,CASRQASNTGELFF,TGCGCCAGCCGACAGGCCTCGAACACCGGGGAGCTGTTTTTT
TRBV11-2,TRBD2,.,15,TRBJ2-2,CASSLRLAGVGELFF,TGTGCCAGCAGCTTACGGCTAGCGGGAGTCGGGGAGCTGTTTTTT
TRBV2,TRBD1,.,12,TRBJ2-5,CASRDRGETQYF,TGTGCCAGCCGGGACAGGGGTGAGACCCAGTACTTC
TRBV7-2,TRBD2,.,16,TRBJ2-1,CASSLQGREAVDEQFF,TGTGCCAGCAGCCTCCAGGGGCGGGAGGCTGTAGATGAGCAGTTCTTC
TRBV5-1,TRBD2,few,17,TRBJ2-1,CASSLYTGTSGGPRQFF,TGCGCCAGCAGCTTGTATACGGGGACTAGCGGGGGGCCCCGGCAGTTCTTC